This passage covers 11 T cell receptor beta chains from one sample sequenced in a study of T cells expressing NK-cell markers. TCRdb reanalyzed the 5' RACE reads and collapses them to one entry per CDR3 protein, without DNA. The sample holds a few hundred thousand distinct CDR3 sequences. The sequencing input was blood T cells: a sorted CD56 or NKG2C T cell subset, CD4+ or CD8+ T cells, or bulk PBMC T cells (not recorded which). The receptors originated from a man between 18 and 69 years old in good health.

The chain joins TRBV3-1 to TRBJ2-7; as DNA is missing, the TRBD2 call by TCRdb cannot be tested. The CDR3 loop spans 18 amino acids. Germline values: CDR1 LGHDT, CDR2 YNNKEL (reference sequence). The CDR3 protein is CASSQSPSRGGPTYEQYF.

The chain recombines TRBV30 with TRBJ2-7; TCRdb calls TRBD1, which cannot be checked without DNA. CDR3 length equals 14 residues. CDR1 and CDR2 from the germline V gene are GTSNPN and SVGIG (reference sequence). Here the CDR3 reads CAWTGQGASYEQYF.

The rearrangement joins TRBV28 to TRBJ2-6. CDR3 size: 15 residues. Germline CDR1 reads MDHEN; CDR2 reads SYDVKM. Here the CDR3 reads CASSLFGVGANVLTF.

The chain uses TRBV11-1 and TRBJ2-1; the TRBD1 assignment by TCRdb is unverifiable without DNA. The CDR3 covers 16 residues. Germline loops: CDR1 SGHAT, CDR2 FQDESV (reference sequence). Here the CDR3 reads CASSFLRGQRGDEQFF.

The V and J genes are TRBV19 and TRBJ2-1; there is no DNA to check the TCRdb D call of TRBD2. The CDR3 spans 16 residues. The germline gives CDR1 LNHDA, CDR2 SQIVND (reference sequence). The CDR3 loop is CASSGGLAGPYNEQFF.

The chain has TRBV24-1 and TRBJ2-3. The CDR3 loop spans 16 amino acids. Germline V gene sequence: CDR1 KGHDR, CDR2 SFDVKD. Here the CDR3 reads CATSGGQRAGTDTQYF.

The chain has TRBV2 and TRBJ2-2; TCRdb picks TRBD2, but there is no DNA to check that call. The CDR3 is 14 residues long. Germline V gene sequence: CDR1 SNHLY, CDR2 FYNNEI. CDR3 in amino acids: CASRLRAYTGELFF.

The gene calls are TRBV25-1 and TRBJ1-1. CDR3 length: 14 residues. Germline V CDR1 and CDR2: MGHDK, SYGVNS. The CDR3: CASSETRRNTEAFF.

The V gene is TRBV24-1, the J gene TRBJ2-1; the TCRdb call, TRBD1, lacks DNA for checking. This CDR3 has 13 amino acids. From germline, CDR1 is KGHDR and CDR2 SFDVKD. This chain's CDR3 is CATSARRDSEQFF.

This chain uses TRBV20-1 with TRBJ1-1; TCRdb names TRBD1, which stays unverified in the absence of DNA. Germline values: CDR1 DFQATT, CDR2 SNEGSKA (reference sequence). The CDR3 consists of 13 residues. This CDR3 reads CSAPGQGRTEAFF.

This CDR3 is CASSGGTPGNTIYF. The V gene is TRBV2, the J gene TRBJ1-3; TCRdb returns TRBD1, unconfirmable since there is no DNA. Per germline, CDR1 SNHLY and CDR2 FYNNEI. This CDR3 is 14 amino acids long.